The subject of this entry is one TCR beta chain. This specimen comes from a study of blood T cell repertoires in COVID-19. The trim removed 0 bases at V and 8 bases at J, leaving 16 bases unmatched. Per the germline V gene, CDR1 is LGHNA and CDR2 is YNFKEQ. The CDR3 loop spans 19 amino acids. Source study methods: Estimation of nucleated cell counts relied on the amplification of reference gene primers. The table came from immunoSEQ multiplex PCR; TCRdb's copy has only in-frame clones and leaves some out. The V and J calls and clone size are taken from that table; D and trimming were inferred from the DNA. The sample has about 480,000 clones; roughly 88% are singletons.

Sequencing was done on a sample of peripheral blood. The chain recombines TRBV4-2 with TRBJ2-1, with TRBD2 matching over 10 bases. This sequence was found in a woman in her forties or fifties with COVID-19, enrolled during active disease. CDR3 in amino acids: CASSQESGGAFLDRDEQFF. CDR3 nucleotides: TGTGCCAGCAGCCAAGAAAGCGGGGGGGCGTTTCTTGATAGGGATGAGCAGTTCTTC.